The clone carrying this T cell receptor (beta chain) was detected many times. Its antigen is undetermined. Alpha and beta constant-region primers primed reverse transcription of about 470 ng RNA. Each of the alpha and beta chains got its own library through chain-specific third strand synthesis with indices. Priming off the SP2 site generated the second strand. TCRdb re-called the 5' RACE reads with MiXCR, one entry per CDR3 protein. The sample consists of roughly 20,000 distinct CDR3 sequences, 9% to 15% of them appearing once. This entry comes from a study of HIV-infected patients and healthy controls. Overall study results and limits: HIV+ repertoires were severely depleted of MAIT alpha-chain CDR3s, unlike healthy controls.

Whole blood was used without fractionation, so all unsorted peripheral T cells were included. The CDR3 consists of 14 residues. The V end lost 3 bases, the J end lost 0 bases, and 8 bases lay between the germline ends. The germline V gene has CDR1 LGHNT and CDR2 FRNRAP. The sequence derives from an adult in good health. V is TRBV12-5 and J is TRBJ1-1; D unclear. The sequenced material came from blood. The CDR3 DNA sequence: TGTGCTAGTGGTTTAGCCCGCTTGAACACTGAAGCTTTCTTT. It specifies CASGLARLNTEAFF. Looking up the rest from reference TRBV12-5 and TRBJ1-1 gives the full variable domain: DARVTQTPRHKVTEMGQEVTMRCQPILGHNTVFWYRQTMMQGLELLAYFRNRAPLDDSGMPKDRFSAEMPDATLATLKIQPSEPRDSAVYFCASGLARLNTEAFFGQGTRLTVV.